This TCR beta chain originates from a study of OX40 agonist ivuxolimab in advanced cancers. Study background: Partial responses were achieved by three patients: one hepatocellular carcinoma, two cutaneous melanoma. The study, taken as a whole, reports: The study did not work out the antigen specificity of the expanded peripheral T cells.

CDR1 and CDR2 (germline): SNHLY, FYNNEI. V was pared by 4 bases and J by 1 base, with 10 bases between. The length of the CDR3 is 15 residues. On this clone: What it recognizes is unknown.

Method: immunoSEQ multiplex PCR; TCRdb's copy keeps in-frame clones and lacks some. Of 65,000 to 75,000 clones listed, 85% are singletons. The sample here was CD4+ or CD8+ T cells sorted from blood, taken in a trial of the OX40 agonist ivuxolimab. V is TRBV2 and J is TRBJ1-4; weak D call: TRBD1 (6 bases). This clonotype was sampled from an adult with an advanced solid tumor such as melanoma, head and neck, liver or kidney cancer. The CDR3: CASSGQDGTNEKLFF. DNA for the CDR3: TGTGCCAGCAGTGGACAGGATGGAACTAATGAAAAACTGTTTTTT. The variable domain in full, completed from reference TRBV2 and TRBJ1-4, reads EPEVTQTPSHQVTQMGQEVILRCVPISNHLYFYWYRQILGQKVEFLVSFYNNEISEKSEIFDDQFSVERPDGSNFTLKIRSTKLEDSAMYFCASSGQDGTNEKLFFGSGTQLSVL.